This entry lists 9 T cell receptor beta chains sequenced from one sample in a study of cytomegalovirus exposure and HLA in healthy donors. 13 Jbeta primers and 60 Vbeta primers were used for the PCR. Only in-frame clones appear in the TCRdb table, and some are missing; sequencing was by immunoSEQ multiplex PCR. The profile shows roughly 150,000 clones, around 75% of them singletons. Sample: PBMCs. All receptors come from a male donor in good health and CMV-seronegative.

This rearrangement joins TRBV7-2 to TRBJ1-1; D remains ambiguous. Germline V CDR1 and CDR2: SGHTA, FQGNSA. Trimming stripped 4 bases from V and 5 bases from J, with 14 bases between. The CDR3 runs to 14 residues. The CDR3 DNA follows: TGTGCCAGCAGCTCCCGACGCACCGGGACTGAAGCTTTCTTT. Encoded protein: CASSSRRTGTEAFF. Complete variable domain (other parts from reference TRBV7-2 and TRBJ1-1): GAGVSQSPSNKVTEKGKDVELRCDPISGHTALYWYRQSLGQGLEFLIYFQGNSAPDKSGLPSDRFSAERTGGSVSTLTIQRTQQEDSAVYLCASSSRRTGTEAFFGQGTRLTVV.

This clone was detected only a few times. V and J are TRBV19 and TRBJ1-5, with TRBD1 matching over 9 bases. Germline values: CDR1 LNHDA, CDR2 SQIVND (reference sequence). The junction had 4 bases not matched to a gene; V was cut back by 3 bases and J by 4 bases. The CDR3 has 15 residues. The CDR3 coding sequence is TGTGCCAGTAGTATGGTAGGGACAGGGAATCAGCCCCAGCATTTT. Its protein product is CASSMVGTGNQPQHF.

The chain carries TRBV2 and TRBJ2-2; 8 bases agree with TRBD2. Unmatched junction bases numbered 5, after V lost 10 bases and J lost 1 base. This CDR3 comprises 14 residues. Germline CDR1 reads SNHLY; CDR2 reads FYNNEI. The CDR3 sequence is CATPSGGNTGELFF. The CDR3 DNA reads as TGTGCCACCCCGAGCGGGGGGAACACCGGGGAGCTGTTTTTT.

This clone is a singleton in its sample. This chain links TRBV11-2 with TRBJ1-1, with 10 bases aligning to TRBD1. V shed 5 bases, J shed 3 bases, and the junction held 15 bases outside the gene matches. Germline values: CDR1 SGHAT, CDR2 FQNNGV. The CDR3 covers 18 residues. In nucleotides, the CDR3 is TGTGCCAGCAGCAAACTCCCGGGACAGGGGTTTCGGGACACTGAAGCTTTCTTT. This encodes CASSKLPGQGFRDTEAFF.

The chain carries TRBV29-1 and TRBJ2-1; 12 bases are a match to TRBD2. The germline CDR1 and CDR2 sequences are SQVTM and ANQGSEA. After removal of 8 bases from V and 6 bases from J, the junction contained 5 bases not matched to a gene. This CDR3 region has 13 residues. Written as DNA, the CDR3 is TGCAGCTCACCTAGCGGGGGGGGCAATGAGCAGTTCTTC. Its protein product is CSSPSGGGNEQFF.

The CDR3 is CAWSLLAENIQYF. CDR3 DNA sequence: TGTGCCTGGAGTTTGCTAGCGGAAAACATTCAGTACTTC. The chain carries TRBV30 and TRBJ2-4, with 7 nucleotides matching TRBD2. CDR1 GTSNPN and CDR2 SVGIG come from the germline V gene (reference sequence). J lost 5 bases, V lost 2 bases, and 3 bases had no gene match. The CDR3 has 13 amino acids.

The chain recombines TRBV30 with TRBJ2-3; 7 bases line up with TRBD2. V dropped 2 bases and J dropped 1; count of bases not matched to a gene: 3. CDR3 length equals 14 residues. Germline V gene data show CDR1 as GTSNPN and CDR2 as SVGIG (reference sequence). CDR3 in amino acids: CAWSMAGGTDTQYF. DNA for the CDR3: TGTGCCTGGAGTATGGCGGGGGGCACAGATACGCAGTATTTT.

The V gene is TRBV27, the J gene TRBJ2-7; D might be TRBD1 (6 bases). CDR3 length equals 15 residues. Germline-derived CDR1 and CDR2 are MNHEY and SMNVEV (reference sequence). The ends were cut back, 5 bases at V and 3 bases at J, with 17 bases in the middle. Here the CDR3 DNA reads TGTGCCAGCAGTCATCTCGAACAGGGTGGCTACGAGCAGTACTTC. Amino acids: CASSHLEQGGYEQYF.

This chain connects TRBV2 to TRBJ1-5, with 11 positions matching TRBD1. CDR1 and CDR2 (germline): SNHLY, FYNNEI. The CDR3 spans 16 residues. V shed 8 bases and J 5 bases; nucleotides not matched to a gene: 11. The CDR3 here is CASSPAGQGGYQPQHF. CDR3 bases: TGTGCCAGCTCCCCAGCGGGACAGGGGGGTTATCAGCCCCAGCATTTT. The variable domain in full, with the rest retrieved from reference TRBV2 and TRBJ1-5, is EPEVTQTPSHQVTQMGQEVILRCVPISNHLYFYWYRQILGQKVEFLVSFYNNEISEKSEIFDDQFSVERPDGSNFTLKIRSTKLEDSAMYFCASSPAGQGGYQPQHFGDGTRLSIL.